This T cell receptor beta chain was documented in a study of memory CD4+ T cells and cytomegalovirus serostatus. The sort gate was single viable CD3+CD4+CD8-CD45RO+ cells for memory CD4+ T cells. The protocol was immunoSEQ multiplex PCR, while the TCRdb copy is restricted to in-frame clones and leaves out a portion. The sample contains over 75,000 clones, about 80% of which appear only once. The CDR3 runs to 17 residues. Germline V gene sequence: CDR1 MGHDK, CDR2 SYGVNS. Trimming left V 1 base short and J 3 bases short, with 16 bases between. The specimen was memory CD4+ T cells from blood. The chain is built from TRBV25-1 and TRBJ2-1; D possibly corresponds to TRBD1 (5 bases). The source is an adult in good health and CMV-seropositive. The CDR3 DNA is TGTGCCAGCAGTGAATTTTGGGTAGGGGATATCTACAATGAGCAGTTCTTC. The encoded protein is CASSEFWVGDIYNEQFF.